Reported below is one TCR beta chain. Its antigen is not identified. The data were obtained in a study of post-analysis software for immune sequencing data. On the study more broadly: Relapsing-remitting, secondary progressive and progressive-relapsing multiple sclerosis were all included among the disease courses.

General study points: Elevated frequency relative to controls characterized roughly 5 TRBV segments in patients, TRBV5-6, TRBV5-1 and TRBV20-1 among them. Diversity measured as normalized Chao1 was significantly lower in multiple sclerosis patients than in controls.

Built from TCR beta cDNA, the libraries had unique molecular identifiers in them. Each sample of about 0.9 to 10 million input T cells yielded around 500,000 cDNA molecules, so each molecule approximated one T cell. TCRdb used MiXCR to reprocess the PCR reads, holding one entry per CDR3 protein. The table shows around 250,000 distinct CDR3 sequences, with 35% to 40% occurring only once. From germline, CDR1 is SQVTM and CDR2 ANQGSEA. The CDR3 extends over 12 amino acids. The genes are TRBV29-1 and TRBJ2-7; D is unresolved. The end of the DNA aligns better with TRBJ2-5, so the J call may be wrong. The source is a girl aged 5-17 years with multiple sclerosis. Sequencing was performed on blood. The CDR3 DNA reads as TGCAGCGCCGGTTGGGATCCAGAGACCCAGTACTTC. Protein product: CSAGWDPETQYF.